This T cell receptor beta chain was sequenced during a study of cytomegalovirus exposure and HLA in healthy donors (dated by TCRdb to the late 2010s). Describing the broader study: A later analysis indicated that the 90 to 150 validation repertoires were generated on the platform also employed for the 600 to 750 repertoires of the first cohort. Besides the first cohort of about 730 subjects, a separate validation cohort made up of 120 different subjects was used. The study was designed to test whether signatures of past pathogen exposure could be identified by cataloging public T cell receptors. To predict cytomegalovirus infection status, the study combined high-throughput TCR immunosequencing, statistical association of individual TCRs with disease status, and machine learning.

V is cut by 7 bases and J by 3 bases, and the space between the germline ends is 15 bases. CDR3 length: 14 amino acids, cysteine to phenylalanine. Only CDR3 DNA is held: 42 bases, read in frame from base 1. CDR1 and CDR2, looked up from the germline V gene, are ENHRY and SYGVKD. The donors were included in the validation cohort of roughly 130 subjects, a group kept apart from the roughly 670-subject first cohort. The study at large found these results: In the study, approximately 150 TCR beta chains were listed as associated with cytomegalovirus. The classifier was reported to diagnose cytomegalovirus status with high specificity and sensitivity in both the original and validation cohorts. While some public TCRs were present in many individuals, most TCR sequences turned up only very rarely across donors. A later analysis had no HLA typing for the validation cohort, so co-occurrence there was scored across all 110 or so repertoires. It was suggested by the authors that the approach could potentially be generalized to other disease states and immunological phenotypes. In a later analysis, TCRs clustered in the first cohort were found to also tend to co-occur in the roughly 110 validation repertoires, with around 94% of cluster scores above 0. In vitro tests confirmed that three of the cytomegalovirus-associated TCR beta chains recognize cytomegalovirus antigens.

As concerns this clone: Its antigen has not been determined. No per-base quality is available; no much larger clone lies one base away.

Library prep was done by the immunoSEQ multiplex PCR assay. The paper's processing steps were these. A statistical classification framework was developed to diagnose cytomegalovirus status using the catalog of TCR beta chain sequences. The table comes from immuneACCESS by way of TCRdb, which keeps in-frame sequences with V and J called. Part of the clones is missing from these tables; in studies checked, under half for an unresolved V gene and the rest for unknown reasons. D and trimming were read from the DNA, whereas the V and J calls and clone size are those reported in that table. The sample has roughly 150,000 clones on record, 84% of them singletons. The biggest ten clones account for approximately 10% of the sample.

Sequences were obtained from PBMCs. The TCR sequence derives from a man aged 30-40 years in good health and CMV-seropositive. Recombination connected TRBV10-3 to TRBJ1-1; the D segment could be TRBD1, given 5 matching bases. CDR3 sequence: CAITPTELDTEAFF. The DNA sequence follows: TGTGCCATCACGCCGACAGAGCTGGACACTGAAGCTTTCTTT.